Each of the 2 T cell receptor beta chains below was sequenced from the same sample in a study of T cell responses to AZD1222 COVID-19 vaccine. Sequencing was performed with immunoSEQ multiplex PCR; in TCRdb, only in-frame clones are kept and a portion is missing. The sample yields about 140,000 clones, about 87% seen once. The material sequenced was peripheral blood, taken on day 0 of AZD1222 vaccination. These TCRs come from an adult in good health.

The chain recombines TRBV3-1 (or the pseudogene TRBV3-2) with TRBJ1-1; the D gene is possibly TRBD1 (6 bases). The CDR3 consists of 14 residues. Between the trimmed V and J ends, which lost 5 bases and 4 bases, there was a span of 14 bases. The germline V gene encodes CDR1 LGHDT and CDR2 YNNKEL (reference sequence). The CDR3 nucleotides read TGTGCCAGCAGCACCTTACAGGGTGGCACTGAAGCTTTCTTT. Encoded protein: CASSTLQGGTEAFF.

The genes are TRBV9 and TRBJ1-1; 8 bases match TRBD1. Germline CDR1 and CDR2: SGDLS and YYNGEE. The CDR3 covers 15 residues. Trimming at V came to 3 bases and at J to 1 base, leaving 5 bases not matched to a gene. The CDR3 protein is CASSAPGTGNTEAFF. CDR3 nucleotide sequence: TGTGCCAGCAGCGCCCCCGGGACAGGGAACACTGAAGCTTTCTTT.